A single sample is the source of the 6 T cell receptor beta chains below, sequenced in a study of response to subunit inactivated influenza vaccine. TCRdb used MiXCR to reprocess the RT-PCR reads, holding one entry per CDR3 protein. The repertoire holds approximately 500,000 distinct CDR3 sequences, with approximately 12% as singletons. The sample here was PBMCs from blood, taken about 6 weeks after vaccination. The source is a man aged 50 to 59 who received an inactivated influenza vaccine.

This clonotype was seen only a few times. The V gene is TRBV4-3, the J gene TRBJ1-1; perhaps TRBD1 as D (5 bases). The CDR3 contains 14 residues. V gave up 1 base and J gave up 1 base, with 7 bases separating them. Germline values: CDR1 LGHNA, CDR2 YSLEER. CDR3 region: CASSQVRANTEAFF. The CDR3 region has the DNA TGCGCCAGCAGCCAAGTCAGGGCGAACACTGAAGCTTTCTTT.

The genes are TRBV27 and TRBJ1-6; tentatively, D is TRBD1 (5 bases). The CDR3 has 14 amino acids. Trimming left V 3 bases short and J 8 bases short, with 11 bases between. The germline CDR1 and CDR2 sequences are MNHEY and SMNVEV (reference sequence). CDR3 loop: CASSFGGLDSPLHF. CDR3 nucleotides: TGTGCCAGCAGTTTTGGGGGGTTGGATTCACCCCTCCACTTT.

The CDR3 region has the DNA TGTGCCAGCAGTGTAGAACAGGGCTCCTACGAGCAGTACTTC. It codes for CASSVEQGSYEQYF. The V and J genes are TRBV12-3 or TRBV12-4 and TRBJ2-7; tentative D call: TRBD1 (6 bases). The V and J ends lost 5 bases and 0 bases respectively, with 11 bases between them. The length of the CDR3 is 14 residues.

The chain is built from TRBV6-2 or TRBV6-3 and TRBJ2-6, with D perhaps TRBD1 (5 bases). CDR1 is MNHEY, CDR2 SVGEGT, per germline. This CDR3 has 21 amino acids. The germline V and J ends were trimmed by 2 bases and 0 bases, with 23 bases remaining between them. The CDR3 sequence is CASSYGVAWPQGSSGANVLTF. CDR3 bases: TGTGCCAGCAGTTACGGGGTGGCATGGCCCCAGGGTTCCTCTGGGGCCAACGTCCTGACTTTC.

This clonotype has a handful of counts. V gene TRBV3-1 combines with J gene TRBJ2-7, with D maybe TRBD1 (5 bases). Trimming shortened V by 0 bases and J by 0 bases, and 12 bases separated the two germline ends. From germline, CDR1 is LGHDT and CDR2 YNNKEL (reference sequence). The CDR3 extends over 16 amino acids. CDR3 protein: CASSQEFTGPSYEQYF. The CDR3 DNA is TGTGCCAGCAGCCAAGAATTTACAGGTCCCTCCTACGAGCAGTACTTC.

V usage is TRBV11-3 and J usage is TRBJ2-1; D unclear. This CDR3 is 12 amino acids long. CDR1 and CDR2 (germline): SGHNT, YENEEA. Trimming took 4 bases from V and 7 from J, leaving 8 bases between them. CDR3 DNA sequence: TGTGCCAGCAGCTCCATAAGTAATGAGCAGTTCTTC. Translating it yields CASSSISNEQFF.